This is a list of T cell receptor beta chains from one sample in a study of blood T cell repertoires in COVID-19. Profiled with immunoSEQ multiplex PCR; TCRdb holds only in-frame clones, not every one. The table shows 75,000 to 100,000 clones, with 83% occurring only once. What was sequenced was peripheral blood. The source is a woman older than 75 with acute or convalescent COVID-19. CDR3s include the opening cysteine and the closing phenylalanine or tryptophan. A D gene is named only where the DNA matches it firmly. Where a row states a size, it is once, few, many or the class of an expanded clone; other rows omit it.

NA,NA,TRBV5-6,TRBJ2-1,TGTGCCAGCAGCCGAGAGAATGAGCAGTTCTTC,CASSRENEQFF
NA,NA,TRBV19,TRBJ2-5,TGTGCCAGTAGTATAGTCGGCCAAGAGACCCAGTACTTC,CASSIVGQETQYF
NA,TRBD2,TRBV7-9,TRBJ2-6,TGTGCCAGCAGCCGGCAGCGGGAGGGGGCTGGGGCCAACGTCCTGACTTTC,CASSRQREGAGANVLTF
NA,NA,TRBV28,TRBJ1-5,TGTGCCAGTGAGGCGAACAATCAGCCCCAGCATTTT,CASEANNQPQHF
few,NA,TRBV5-5,TRBJ2-3,TGTGCCAGCAGCCCTCAGGGGTACACAGATACGCAGTATTTT,CASSPQGYTDTQYF
few,NA,TRBV28,TRBJ2-1,TGTGCCAGCTCCGCCGGGACACCAAATGAGCAGTTCTTC,CASSAGTPNEQFF
NA,TRBD2,TRBV10-1,TRBJ2-3,TGCGCCAGCAGTGCCTTTGAGGGCCTAGCGGGAGAGGCAGATACGCAGTATTTT,CASSAFEGLAGEADTQYF
NA,NA,TRBV12-5,TRBJ1-1,TGTGCTAGTGGTTCGCGGGGGGGGCTGACTGAAGCTTTCTTT,CASGSRGGLTEAFF
NA,TRBD2,TRBV3-1/TRBV3-2,TRBJ2-2,TGTGCCAGCAGCCAAGCAGCGGGAGTAACCGGGGAGCTGTTTTTT,CASSQAAGVTGELFF
NA,NA,TRBV10-3,TRBJ2-6,TGTGCCATCAGTGAGTCTGTAGCTGGGGCCAACGTCCTGACTTTC,CAISESVAGANVLTF
NA,NA,TRBV5-1,TRBJ2-2,TGCGCCAGCAGCCCTATTGGACACCATACCGGGGAGCTGTTTTTT,CASSPIGHHTGELFF
NA,NA,TRBV25-1,TRBJ2-3,TGTGCCAGCAGTGAATATAGCGGCACCAAGATCGGGGATACGCAGTATTTT,CASSEYSGTKIGDTQYF
NA,NA,TRBV19,TRBJ1-5,TGTGCCAGTAGTATCAGGGGATGGTATAGCAATCAGCCCCAGCATTTT,CASSIRGWYSNQPQHF
NA,TRBD1,TRBV15,TRBJ1-2,TGTGCCACCAGCCTACGACAGGGGACCTATGGCTACACCTTC,CATSLRQGTYGYTF
NA,NA,TRBV6-1,TRBJ2-3,TGTGCCAGCAGTGATGTCGGAGATACGCAGTATTTT,CASSDVGDTQYF
NA,NA,TRBV5-1,TRBJ2-7,TGCGCCAGCAGCTTGGGAGCTAGCTTCGAGCAGTACTTC,CASSLGASFEQYF
NA,NA,TRBV19,TRBJ1-1,TGTGCCAGTAGTCCGGGGGGACAAAAGGGGAACACTGAAGCTTTCTTT,CASSPGGQKGNTEAFF
once,NA,TRBV18,TRBJ2-4,TGTGCCAGCTCACCCACAGGCGACGCCAAAAACATTCAGTACTTC,CASSPTGDAKNIQYF
NA,TRBD1,TRBV11-2,TRBJ2-7,TGTGCCAGCAGCTTGGGGACAGGTTTTACCTACGAGCAGTACTTC,CASSLGTGFTYEQYF
NA,NA,TRBV7-2,TRBJ1-1,TGTGCCAGCAGCGCCGGAGTGGGGCGCGGAGCTTTCTTT,CASSAGVGRGAFF
NA,TRBD1,TRBV7-7,TRBJ2-2,TGTGCTAGCAGCCGGGGACAGGGTGACACCGGGGAGCTGTTTTTT,CASSRGQGDTGELFF
NA,TRBD2,TRBV7-2,TRBJ2-1,TGTGCCAGCAGCTTAGCGGGGCTAGCGGGAGTCAATGAGCAGTTCTTC,CASSLAGLAGVNEQFF
NA,TRBD1,TRBV28,TRBJ1-1,TGTGCCAGCAGTTTTACGACAGGGAGAGGAACTGAAGCTTTCTTT,CASSFTTGRGTEAFF
NA,TRBD1,TRBV18,TRBJ2-5,TGTGCCAGCTCAGCCGGGACAGGGGACGGGGAGACCCAGTACTTC,CASSAGTGDGETQYF
NA,NA,TRBV5-1,TRBJ2-5,TGCGCCAGCAGCTTGGTTACAGGGCAAGAGACCCAGTACTTC,CASSLVTGQETQYF
NA,NA,TRBV19,TRBJ2-3,TGTGCCAGTACAAGAGGGGGGGGGATCCCAGATACGCAGTATTTT,CASTRGGGIPDTQYF
NA,TRBD1,TRBV4-2,TRBJ2-2,TGTGCCAGCAGCCAGCCTACAGGGGACGCGAACACCGGGGAGCTGTTTTTT,CASSQPTGDANTGELFF
NA,NA,TRBV12-3/TRBV12-4,TRBJ2-1,TGTGCCAGCAAAGTAGACAATGAGCAGTTCTTC,CASKVDNEQFF
NA,NA,TRBV6-6,TRBJ1-6,TGTGCCAGCAGTTACTCCGGTTCTCGGTCACCCCTCCACTTT,CASSYSGSRSPLHF
NA,NA,TRBV30,TRBJ2-7,TGTGCCTGGAGTACTAGGGTCTACGAGCAGTACTTC,CAWSTRVYEQYF
NA,NA,TRBV10-3,TRBJ1-2,TGTGCCATCAGTGGGGGAGCTGGCTACACCTTC,CAISGGAGYTF
NA,NA,TRBV6-5,TRBJ2-5,TGTGCCAGCAGTCCTTTTCAAGAGACCCAGTACTTC,CASSPFQETQYF
NA,NA,TRBV7-8,TRBJ2-1,TGTGCCAGCAGCTTGGCCGCTAGCAGACTCTACAATGAGCAGTTCTTC,CASSLAASRLYNEQFF
NA,NA,TRBV2,TRBJ2-1,TGTGCCAGCAAGGACTTATCCTACAATGAGCAGTTCTTC,CASKDLSYNEQFF
NA,TRBD1,TRBV10-1,TRBJ2-5,TGCGCCAGCAGGCCACAGGGGGCACAGGAGACCCAGTACTTC,CASRPQGAQETQYF
NA,NA,TRBV3-1/TRBV3-2,TRBJ1-4,TGTGCCAGCAGCCAAGATTATGGGGGGGCCGGAACTAATGAAAAACTGTTTTTT,CASSQDYGGAGTNEKLFF
NA,TRBD2,TRBV5-4,TRBJ2-1,TGTGCCAGCAGGGGGACTAGCGGGCCCTACAATGAGCAGTTCTTC,CASRGTSGPYNEQFF
NA,TRBD2,TRBV6-5,TRBJ2-5,TGTGCCAGCAGTCCCGGGACTAGTAGGCAAGGGACCCAGTACTTC,CASSPGTSRQGTQYF
NA,TRBD2,TRBV20-1,TRBJ2-3,TGCAGTGCTAGTCCCCCCGGACTAGCGGGGGGCACAGATACGCAGTATTTT,CSASPPGLAGGTDTQYF
once,NA,TRBV5-1,TRBJ2-1,TGCGCCAGCAGCGCCGCCATGCCTAACAATGAGCAGTTCTTC,CASSAAMPNNEQFF
NA,NA,TRBV3-1/TRBV3-2,TRBJ2-7,TGTGCCAGCAGCCAACAGGGGTCTACCTACGAGCAGTACTTC,CASSQQGSTYEQYF
NA,NA,TRBV3-1/TRBV3-2,TRBJ2-3,TGTGCCAGCAGCCAACACATGGACAGTAGTAGCACAGATACGCAGTATTTT,CASSQHMDSSSTDTQYF